These T cell receptor beta chains were read from a single sample in a study of cytomegalovirus exposure and HLA in healthy donors. Only in-frame clones appear in the TCRdb table, and some are missing; sequencing was by immunoSEQ multiplex PCR. The sample holds hundreds of thousands of clones, roughly 88% seen once. The sample comprised PBMCs. These receptors all stem from a woman aged 18 to 35 in good health and CMV-seronegative. Each CDR3 is given with its conserved first and last residue. The order of the fields is J gene, V gene, D gene, CDR3 DNA, CDR3 protein. D genes are given only for firm matches.

TRBJ2-1 | TRBV15 | TRBD1 | TGTGCCACCAGCAGACGAAATAGGGACAGATACAATGAGCAGTTCTTC | CATSRRNRDRYNEQFF
TRBJ1-2 | TRBV19 | - | TGTGCCAGAACCTTCGTCCCAGACTCAGCTAACTATGGCTACACCTTC | CARTFVPDSANYGYTF
TRBJ1-5 | TRBV28 | - | TGTGCCAGCAGTGCCTCTGAGGGGGAAAATCAGCCCCAGCATTTT | CASSASEGENQPQHF
TRBJ2-7 | TRBV10-3 | - | TGTGCCATCAGTGATTCTGCGGAGCAGTACTTC | CAISDSAEQYF
TRBJ1-6 | TRBV18 | - | TGTGCCAGCTCAATGATCGGTGATTCACCCCTCCACTTT | CASSMIGDSPLHF
TRBJ2-1 | TRBV4-1 | TRBD2 | TGCGCCAGCAGCCAAGCCCCCGCGACTAGCGGCTACAATGAGCAGTTCTTC | CASSQAPATSGYNEQFF
TRBJ2-3 | TRBV9 | - | TGTGCCAGCAGCGCCCAGGGGGGAGATACGCAGTATTTT | CASSAQGGDTQYF
TRBJ2-7 | TRBV29-1 | - | TGCAGCGTTGAGATCACGAGCTCCTACGAGCAGTACTTC | CSVEITSSYEQYF
TRBJ2-7 | TRBV27 | - | TGTGCCAGCAGTTTATCGTTGACAGGCTACGAGCAGTACTTC | CASSLSLTGYEQYF
TRBJ2-7 | TRBV6-5 | - | TGTGCCAGCTCTGTACGCTTTGGGGGGGCGCTCGAGCAGTACTTC | CASSVRFGGALEQYF
TRBJ2-2 | TRBV28 | TRBD2 | TGTGCCAGCAGCCTTCTGAAGGGAGGGGCCGGGGAGCTGTTTTTT | CASSLLKGGAGELFF
TRBJ2-3 | TRBV14 | - | TGTGCCAGCAGCCAAGGGCAATTGACACACCGCACAGATACGCAGTATTTT | CASSQGQLTHRTDTQYF